This T cell receptor beta chain is drawn from a study of cytomegalovirus exposure and HLA in healthy donors. Looking at the study overall: An early release of data contained 80 million to 85 million unique TCRs, which came from HLA-typed donors. Study-wide findings and caveats: Prediction of most subjects' HLA-A and HLA-B alleles by TCR beta sequences was reportedly accurate.

This clone was counted between two and nine times. Its antigen is not known. Germline lookup yields CDR1 SQVTM and CDR2 ANQGSEA. The CDR3 runs 15 residues. Germline trimming cut 0 bases from V and 6 bases from J; bases unmatched to any gene: 8. Researchers ran the PCR with 60 Vbeta and 13 Jbeta primers. In the original processing: Counted up in a later analysis, unique TCR beta chains came to 65 million to 100 million, with around 12 million shared. Sequenced by immunoSEQ multiplex PCR; TCRdb stores in-frame clones only, minus some. D and trimming come from the DNA, and the V and J calls and clone size come from that table. The sample has 100,000 or so clones; 79% are singletons.

The specimen sequenced was PBMCs. The chain employs TRBV29-1 and TRBJ2-7, with 10 bases aligning to TRBD1. The sequence came from a woman aged 40 to 55 in good health and CMV-seronegative. DNA of the CDR3: TGCAGCGTTGAAGAGGGGGGACAGGGGTCTCGCGAGCAGTACTTC. It translates to CSVEEGGQGSREQYF.